This T cell receptor (beta chain) was sequenced in a study of technical replicates of blood from a few donors. V lost 4 bases, J lost 5 bases, and 7 bases stayed unmatched. CDR1 and CDR2 from the germline V gene are MGHRA and YSYEKL. The CDR3 covers 15 residues. Profiling relied on immunoSEQ multiplex PCR, and the TCRdb table lists in-frame clones only, not all of them. The repertoire consists of 95,000 to 100,000 clones, with nearly 96% occurring once and the leading ten covering 0.2% to 0.25%. This sequence originates from a human donor in good health. Material: T cells isolated from PBMCs. This chain links TRBV4-1 with TRBJ2-4; 8 bases line up with TRBD1. CDR3 loop: CASSPRTGWQNIQYF. As DNA, the CDR3 is TGCGCCAGCAGCCCCCGGACAGGGTGGCAAAACATTCAGTACTTC.